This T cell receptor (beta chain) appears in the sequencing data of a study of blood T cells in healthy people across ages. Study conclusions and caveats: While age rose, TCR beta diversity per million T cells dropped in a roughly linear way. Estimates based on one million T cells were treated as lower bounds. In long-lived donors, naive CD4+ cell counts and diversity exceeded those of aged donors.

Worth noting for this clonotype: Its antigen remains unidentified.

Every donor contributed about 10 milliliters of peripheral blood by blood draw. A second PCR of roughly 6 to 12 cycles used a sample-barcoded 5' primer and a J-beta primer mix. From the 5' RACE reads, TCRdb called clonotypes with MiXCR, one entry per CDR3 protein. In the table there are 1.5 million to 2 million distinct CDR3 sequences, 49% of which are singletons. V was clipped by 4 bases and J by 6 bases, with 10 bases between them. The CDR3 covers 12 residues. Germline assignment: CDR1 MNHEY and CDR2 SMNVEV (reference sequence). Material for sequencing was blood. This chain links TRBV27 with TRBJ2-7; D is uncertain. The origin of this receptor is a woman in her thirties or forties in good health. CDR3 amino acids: CASSYNTGEQYF. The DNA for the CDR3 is TGTGCCAGCAGTTATAATACGGGCGAGCAGTACTTC.